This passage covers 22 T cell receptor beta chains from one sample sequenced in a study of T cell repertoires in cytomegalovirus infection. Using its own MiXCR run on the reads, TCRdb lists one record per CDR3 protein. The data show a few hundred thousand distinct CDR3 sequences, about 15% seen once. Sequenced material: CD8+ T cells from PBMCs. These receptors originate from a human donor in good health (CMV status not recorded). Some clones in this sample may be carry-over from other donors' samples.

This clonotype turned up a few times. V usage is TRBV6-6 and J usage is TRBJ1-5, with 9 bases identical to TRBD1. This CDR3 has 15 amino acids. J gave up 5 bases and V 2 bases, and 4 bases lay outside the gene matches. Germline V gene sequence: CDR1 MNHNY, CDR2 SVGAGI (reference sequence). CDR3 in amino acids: CASSYMGQGDQPQHF. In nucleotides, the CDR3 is TGTGCCAGCAGTTACATGGGACAGGGTGATCAGCCCCAGCATTTT.

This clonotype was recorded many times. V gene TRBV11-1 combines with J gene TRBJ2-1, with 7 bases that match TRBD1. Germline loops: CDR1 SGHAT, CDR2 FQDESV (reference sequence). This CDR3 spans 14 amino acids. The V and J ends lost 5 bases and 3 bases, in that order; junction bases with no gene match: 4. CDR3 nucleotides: TGTGCCAGCAGCCCTGGACAGGACTACAATGAGCAGTTCTTC. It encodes CASSPGQDYNEQFF.

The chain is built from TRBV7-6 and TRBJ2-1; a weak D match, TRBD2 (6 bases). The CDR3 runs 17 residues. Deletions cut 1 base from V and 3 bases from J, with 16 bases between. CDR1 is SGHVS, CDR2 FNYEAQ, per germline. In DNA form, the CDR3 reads TGTGCCAGCAGCTTAGGTGGGGCGGGGTATGGCTACAATGAGCAGTTCTTC. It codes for CASSLGGAGYGYNEQFF.

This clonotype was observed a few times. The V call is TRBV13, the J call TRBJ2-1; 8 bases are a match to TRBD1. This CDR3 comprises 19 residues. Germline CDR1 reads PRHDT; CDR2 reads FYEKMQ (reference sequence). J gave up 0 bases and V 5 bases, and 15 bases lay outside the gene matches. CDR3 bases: TGTGCCAGCAGCGGAGACAGGGGATACGGGGCCAGCTCCTACAATGAGCAGTTCTTC. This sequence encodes CASSGDRGYGASSYNEQFF.

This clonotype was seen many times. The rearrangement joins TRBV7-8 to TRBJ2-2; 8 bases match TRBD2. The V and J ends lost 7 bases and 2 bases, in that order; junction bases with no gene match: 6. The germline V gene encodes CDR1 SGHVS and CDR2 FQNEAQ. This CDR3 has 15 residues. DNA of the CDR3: TGTGCCAGCATCGAGAGCGGGAGTAACACCGGGGAGCTGTTTTTT. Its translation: CASIESGSNTGELFF.

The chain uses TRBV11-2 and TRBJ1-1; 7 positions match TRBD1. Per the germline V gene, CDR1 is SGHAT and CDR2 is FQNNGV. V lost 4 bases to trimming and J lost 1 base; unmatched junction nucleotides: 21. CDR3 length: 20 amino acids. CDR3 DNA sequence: TGTGCCAGCAGCTCGCTAATGGGCCAGGGGGTACATCTTGGGAACACTGAAGCTTTCTTT. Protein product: CASSSLMGQGVHLGNTEAFF.

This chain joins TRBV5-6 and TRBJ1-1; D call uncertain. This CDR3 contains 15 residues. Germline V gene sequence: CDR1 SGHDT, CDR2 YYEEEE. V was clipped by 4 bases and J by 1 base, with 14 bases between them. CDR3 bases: TGTGCCAGCAGCCCCCCGTACGGCAGGAACACTGAAGCTTTCTTT. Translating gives CASSPPYGRNTEAFF.

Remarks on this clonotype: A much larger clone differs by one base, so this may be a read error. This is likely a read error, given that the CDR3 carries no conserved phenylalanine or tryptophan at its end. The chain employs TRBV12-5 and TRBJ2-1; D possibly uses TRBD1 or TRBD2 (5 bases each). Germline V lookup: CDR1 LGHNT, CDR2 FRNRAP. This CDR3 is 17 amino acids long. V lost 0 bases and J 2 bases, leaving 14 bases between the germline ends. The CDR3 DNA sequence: TGTGCTAGTGGTTTGGTACTAGGGGCAGCTCCCTACAATGAGCAGTTCATC. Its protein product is CASGLVLGAAPYNEQFI.

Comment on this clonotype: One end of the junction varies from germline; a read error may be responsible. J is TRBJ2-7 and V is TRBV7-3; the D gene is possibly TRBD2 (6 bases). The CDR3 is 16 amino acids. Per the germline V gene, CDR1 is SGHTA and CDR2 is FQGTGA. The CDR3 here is CASSLPQGWDSCEQYF. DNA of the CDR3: TGTGCCAGCAGCTTACCCCAGGGTTGGGACTCCTGCGAGCAGTACTTC.

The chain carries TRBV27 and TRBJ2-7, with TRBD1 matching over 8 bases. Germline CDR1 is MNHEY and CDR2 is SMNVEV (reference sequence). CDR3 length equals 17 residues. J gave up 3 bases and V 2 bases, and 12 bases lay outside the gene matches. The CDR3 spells CASSLLVRTGRNYEQYF. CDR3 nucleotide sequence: TGTGCCAGCAGTTTACTCGTTCGGACAGGGAGAAACTACGAGCAGTACTTC.

Here the CDR3 reads CASSPIQPNTEAFF. The CDR3 DNA reads as TGTGCCAGCAGTCCCATACAGCCGAACACTGAAGCTTTCTTT. V and J are TRBV6-1 and TRBJ1-1, with unresolved D. Germline V gene data show CDR1 as MNHNS and CDR2 as SASEGT. Trimming shortened V by 5 bases and J by 1 base, and 11 bases separated the two germline ends. CDR3 length: 14 amino acids.

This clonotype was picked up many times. The CDR3 DNA sequence: TGTGCCAGCCAAGGGGTTTGGGTCACCGGGGAGCTGTTTTTT. Protein: CASQGVWVTGELFF. The rearrangement joins TRBV7-2 to TRBJ2-2, with D perhaps matching TRBD1 (5 bases). Germline assignment: CDR1 SGHTA and CDR2 FQGNSA. The CDR3 is made up of 14 amino acids. V was cut by 8 bases and J by 4 bases, with 14 bases left in between.

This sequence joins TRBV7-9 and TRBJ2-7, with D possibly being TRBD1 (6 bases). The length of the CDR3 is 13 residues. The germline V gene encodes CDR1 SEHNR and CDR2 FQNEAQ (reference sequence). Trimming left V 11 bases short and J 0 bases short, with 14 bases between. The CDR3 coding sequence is TGTGCCGGAGAGGGGGAAGACTCCTACGAGCAGTACTTC. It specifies CAGEGEDSYEQYF. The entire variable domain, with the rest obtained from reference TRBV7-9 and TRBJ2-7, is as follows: DTGVSQNPRHKITKRGQNVTFRCDPISEHNRLYWYRQTLGQGPEFLTYFQNEAQLEKSRLLSDRFSAERPKGSFSTLEIQRTEQGDSAMYLCAGEGEDSYEQYFGPGTRLTVT.

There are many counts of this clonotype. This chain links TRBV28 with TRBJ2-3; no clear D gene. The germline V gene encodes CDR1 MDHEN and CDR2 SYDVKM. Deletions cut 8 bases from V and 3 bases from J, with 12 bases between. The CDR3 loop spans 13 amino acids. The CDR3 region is CASGLGRTDTQYF. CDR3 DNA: TGTGCCAGCGGGCTCGGACGGACAGATACGCAGTATTTT.

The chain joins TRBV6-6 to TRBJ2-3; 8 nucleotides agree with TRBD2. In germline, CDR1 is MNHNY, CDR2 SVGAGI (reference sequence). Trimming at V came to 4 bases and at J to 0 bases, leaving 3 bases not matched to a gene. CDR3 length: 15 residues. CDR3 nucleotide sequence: TGTGCCAGCAGTTTCGTAGCGGGAAGCACAGATACGCAGTATTTT. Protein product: CASSFVAGSTDTQYF.

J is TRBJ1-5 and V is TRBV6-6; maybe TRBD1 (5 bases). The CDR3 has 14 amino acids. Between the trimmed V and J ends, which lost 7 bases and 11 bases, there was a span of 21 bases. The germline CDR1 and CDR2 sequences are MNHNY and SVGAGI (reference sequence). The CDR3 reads CASTPGGVRGAQHF. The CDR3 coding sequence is TGTGCCAGCACCCCCGGGGGTGTCCGAGGGGCCCAGCATTTT.

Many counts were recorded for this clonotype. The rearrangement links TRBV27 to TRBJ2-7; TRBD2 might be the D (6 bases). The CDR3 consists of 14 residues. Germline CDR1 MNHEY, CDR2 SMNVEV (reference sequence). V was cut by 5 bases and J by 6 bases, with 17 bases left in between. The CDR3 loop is CASSPWDGGREQYF. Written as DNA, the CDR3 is TGTGCCAGCAGTCCTTGGGACGGGGGACGCGAGCAGTACTTC.

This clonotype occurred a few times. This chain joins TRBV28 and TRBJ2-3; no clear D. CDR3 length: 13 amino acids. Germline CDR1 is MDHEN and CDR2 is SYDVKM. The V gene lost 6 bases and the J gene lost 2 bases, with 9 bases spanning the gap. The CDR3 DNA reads TGTGCCAGCAGGCACAGCCTCACAGATACGCAGTATTTT. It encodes CASRHSLTDTQYF.

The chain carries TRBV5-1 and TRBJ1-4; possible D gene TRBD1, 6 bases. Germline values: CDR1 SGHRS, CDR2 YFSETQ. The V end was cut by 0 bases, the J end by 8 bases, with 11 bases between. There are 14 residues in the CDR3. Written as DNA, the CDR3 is TGCGCCAGCAGCTTGGAGGGACATTCCGAAAAACTGTTTTTT. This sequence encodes CASSLEGHSEKLFF. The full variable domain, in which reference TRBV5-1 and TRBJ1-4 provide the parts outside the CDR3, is KAGVTQTPRYLIKTRGQQVTLSCSPISGHRSVSWYQQTPGQGLQFLFEYFSETQRNKGNFPGRFSGRQFSNSRSEMNVSTLELGDSALYLCASSLEGHSEKLFFGSGTQLSVL.

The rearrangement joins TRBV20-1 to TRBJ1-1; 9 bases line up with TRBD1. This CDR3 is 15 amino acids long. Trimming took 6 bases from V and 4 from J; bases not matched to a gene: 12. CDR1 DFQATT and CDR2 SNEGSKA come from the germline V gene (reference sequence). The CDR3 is CSALRTGVYSTEAFF. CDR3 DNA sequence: TGCAGTGCCCTGCGGACAGGGGTATACTCCACTGAAGCTTTCTTT.

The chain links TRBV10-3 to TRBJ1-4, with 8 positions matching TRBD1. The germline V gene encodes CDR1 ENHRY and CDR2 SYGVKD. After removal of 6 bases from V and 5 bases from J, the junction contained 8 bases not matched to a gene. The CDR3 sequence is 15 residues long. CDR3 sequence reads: CAIRVGQGPNEKLFF. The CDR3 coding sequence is TGTGCCATCAGAGTCGGACAGGGCCCCAATGAAAAACTGTTTTTT.

The CDR3 is CASSYGTEKFF. CDR3 bases: TGTGCCAGCAGCTACGGGACGGAAAAGTTCTTC. This sequence joins TRBV12-3 or TRBV12-4 and TRBJ2-1; D assignment may be TRBD1 or TRBD2 (5 bases each). This CDR3 comprises 11 residues. V dropped 6 bases and J dropped 14 bases, with 14 bases sitting between them.